A single sample gave rise to the 6 T cell receptor beta chains below, sequenced in a study of technical replicates of blood from a handful of donors. Sequenced by immunoSEQ multiplex PCR; TCRdb stores in-frame clones only, minus some. Among tens of thousands of clones listed, approximately 97% were seen once. Sequenced material: T cells isolated from PBMCs. The origin of the receptors is a human donor in good health.

DNA for the CDR3: TGCGCCAGCACCCCCGACGTAGCGAACTACGAGCAGTACTTC. Its translation is CASTPDVANYEQYF. The rearrangement joins TRBV10-2 to TRBJ2-7; TRBD2 is a possible D gene (5 bases). V was pared by 7 bases and J by 3 bases, with 16 bases between. The CDR3 is 14 amino acids. Germline assignment: CDR1 WSHSY and CDR2 SAAADI.

This CDR3 is CASSSGDSSDYEQYF. CDR3 DNA sequence: TGCGCCAGCAGCTCCGGGGACTCGAGCGACTACGAGCAGTACTTC. The J gene is TRBJ2-7, the V gene TRBV5-1; D is possibly TRBD2 (6 bases). The germline CDR1 and CDR2 sequences are SGHRS and YFSETQ. V was trimmed by 3 bases and J by 3 bases, leaving 16 bases between them. The CDR3 is made up of 15 amino acids.

The chain joins TRBV5-4 to TRBJ1-2, with 7 nucleotides matching TRBD1. The CDR3 totals 15 residues. V lost 2 bases to trimming and J lost 2 bases; unmatched junction nucleotides: 6. From germline, CDR1 is SGHNT and CDR2 YYREEE (reference sequence). CDR3 in DNA: TGTGCCAGCAGCTTCCCCGGGACAGCGAACTATGGCTACACCTTC. Residues: CASSFPGTANYGYTF.

The chain links TRBV11-3 to TRBJ2-6, with a tentative D call TRBD2 (5 bases). This CDR3 comprises 15 residues. The germline V gene encodes CDR1 SGHNT and CDR2 YENEEA. The V and J ends lost 5 bases and 2 bases respectively, with 10 bases between them. For the CDR3, the DNA is TGTGCCAGCAGCATTCTAGCTACTGGGGCCAACGTCCTGACTTTC. It yields the protein CASSILATGANVLTF. Variable domain in full (rest from reference TRBV11-3 and TRBJ2-6): EAGVVQSPRYKIIEKKQPVAFWCNPISGHNTLYWYLQNLGQGPELLIRYENEEAVDDSQLPKDRFSAERLKGVDSTLKIQPAELGDSAVYLCASSILATGANVLTFGAGSRLTVL.

This chain uses TRBV5-1 with TRBJ2-7, with D possibly being TRBD2 (5 bases). The CDR3 is 13 amino acids. In germline, CDR1 is SGHRS, CDR2 YFSETQ. V was pared by 2 bases and J by 7 bases, with 13 bases between. CDR3 protein: CASSLGGPGEQYF. The DNA for the CDR3 is TGCGCCAGCAGCTTAGGCGGCCCGGGGGAGCAGTACTTC. The full variable domain, with the rest looked up from reference TRBV5-1 and TRBJ2-7, is KAGVTQTPRYLIKTRGQQVTLSCSPISGHRSVSWYQQTPGQGLQFLFEYFSETQRNKGNFPGRFSGRQFSNSRSEMNVSTLELGDSALYLCASSLGGPGEQYFGPGTRLTVT.

The rearrangement links TRBV30 to TRBJ1-1; no definite D call. Germline CDR1 GTSNPN, CDR2 SVGIG (reference sequence). The CDR3 covers 13 residues. Trimming stripped 4 bases from V and 1 base from J, with 10 bases between. The CDR3 region is CAWTLGANTEAFF. In DNA form, the CDR3 reads TGTGCCTGGACTTTGGGAGCGAACACTGAAGCTTTCTTT.